Below, one T cell receptor (beta chain) is given with its context. Its antigen is unknown. The data were taken from a study of Ad26.COV2.S vaccination and SARS-CoV-2 variants. Study-level results: Participants given vaccine showed non-spike TCR breadth similar to that of placebo recipients. CD8+ and CD4+ T cells specific for spike reportedly responded with substantial breadth after vaccination.

Method: immunoSEQ multiplex PCR; TCRdb's copy keeps in-frame clones and lacks some. This sample yields approximately 400,000 clones, of which just over 90% are seen a single time; 3% to 4% belongs to the top ten. Germline CDR1 is SGHDN and CDR2 is FVKESK. V was clipped by 2 bases and J by 4 bases; unmatched bases: 1. This CDR3 is built from 13 residues. This receptor was obtained from a human donor who had recovered from COVID-19. The chain has TRBV14 and TRBJ1-2; 7 bases agree with TRBD1. The source was peripheral blood, collected after recovery from COVID-19. In nucleotides, the CDR3 is TGTGCCAGCAGCCAACAGGGGGGCTATGGCTACACCTTC. Translation gives CASSQQGGYGYTF.